This is a list of T cell receptor beta chains from one sample in a study of T cell repertoires in cytomegalovirus infection. TCRdb passed the reads through MiXCR, listing each CDR3 protein once. The sample shows some 180,000 distinct CDR3 sequences, nearly 9.5% of them seen only once. Sample: PBMCs. The receptor set was obtained from a human donor in good health (CMV status not recorded). Some clones in this sample may be carry-over from other donors' samples. CDR3s include the opening cysteine and the closing phenylalanine or tryptophan. The D gene is left open where the match is weak. Not every row has a clone size; where given, it reads once, few, many or a size class.

d_gene,j_gene,abundance,v_gene,CDR3aa,CDR3nt
-,TRBJ1-4,-,TRBV20-1,CSARKDSIATNEKLFF,TGCAGTGCTAGAAAGGACAGTATTGCAACTAATGAAAAACTGTTTTTT
-,TRBJ1-5,many,TRBV28,CATIQYSNQPQHF,TGTGCCACAATCCAATATAGCAATCAGCCCCAGCATTTT
-,TRBJ2-7,many,TRBV7-2,CASSLDLASYEQYF,TGTGCCAGCAGCTTAGATCTAGCCTCCTACGAGCAGTACTTC
-,TRBJ1-5,few,TRBV15,CATSNFRGNQPQHF,TGTGCCACCAGCAATTTCAGGGGCAATCAGCCCCAGCATTTT
-,TRBJ2-7,-,TRBV30,CAWSYAPAEQYF,TGTGCCTGGAGTTACGCTCCGGCCGAGCAGTACTTC
-,TRBJ1-2,few,TRBV18,CASSPTFADFDYGYTF,TGTGCCAGCTCACCAACTTTCGCGGATTTTGACTATGGCTACACCTTC
-,TRBJ1-6,many,TRBV7-2,CASSLGGSGRSSYNSPLHF,TGTGCCAGCAGCTTAGGGGGCTCGGGTAGGAGCTCCTATAATTCACCCCTCCACTTT
-,TRBJ1-3,-,TRBV2,CASSEDRRPTTNSGNTIYF,TGTGCCAGCAGTGAAGACAGACGGCCTACAACCAACTCTGGAAACACCATATATTTT
TRBD1,TRBJ1-1,-,TRBV11-2,CASSLVYRTGGYTEAFF,TGTGCCAGCAGCTTAGTATATCGGACAGGGGGATATACTGAAGCTTTCTTT
TRBD1,TRBJ1-5,many,TRBV7-2,CASSLASSTGANQPQHF,TGTGCCAGCAGCTTAGCGTCTTCGACAGGGGCAAACCAGCCCCAGCATTTT
TRBD2,TRBJ2-7,many,TRBV7-2,CASSFQAGGPYEQYF,TGTGCCAGCAGCTTCCAAGCGGGGGGCCCCTACGAGCAGTACTTC
-,TRBJ2-3,-,TRBV29-1,CSVNGGDTQYF,TGCAGCGTCAATGGTGGGGATACGCAGTATTTT
TRBD1,TRBJ2-7,many,TRBV19,CASSGTGNYEQYF,TGTGCCAGTAGTGGGACAGGGAACTACGAGCAGTACTTC
-,TRBJ2-5,-,TRBV6-6,CASSLAEQETQYF,TGTGCCAGCAGCTTAGCGGAGCAAGAGACCCAGTACTTC
TRBD2,TRBJ2-1,-,TRBV28,CASSTTSGAYNEQFF,TGTGCCAGCAGCACAACTAGCGGCGCCTACAATGAGCAGTTCTTC
-,TRBJ2-5,many,TRBV7-2,CASSGRGGRETQYF,TGTGCCAGCAGCGGCAGGGGGGGGCGAGAGACCCAGTACTTC
TRBD2,TRBJ2-5,-,TRBV30,CAWSTWTSGAHQETQYF,TGTGCCTGGAGTACCTGGACTAGCGGGGCGCACCAAGAGACCCAGTACTTC
-,TRBJ2-7,many,TRBV11-2,CASSLARSSYEQYF,TGTGCCAGCAGCTTAGCTAGAAGCTCCTACGAGCAGTACTTC
-,TRBJ2-7,few,TRBV28,CASSLPSLTGAEQYF,TGTGCCAGCAGTTTACCCTCCCTTACAGGTGCCGAGCAGTACTTC
TRBD2,TRBJ2-1,-,TRBV20-1,CSGPTSGSFGEQFF,TGCAGTGGCCCGACTAGCGGGAGTTTTGGTGAGCAGTTCTTC
TRBD1,TRBJ1-5,-,TRBV9,CASSKGQGVQPQHF,TGTGCCAGCAGTAAGGGACAGGGAGTCCAGCCCCAGCATTTT
-,TRBJ1-3,few,TRBV12-3/TRBV12-4,CASSLLAAGNTIYF,TGTGCCAGCAGTTTGTTGGCAGCTGGAAACACCATATATTTT
-,TRBJ1-1,many,TRBV7-2,CASRLDRTEAFF,TGTGCCAGCAGATTAGACAGGACTGAAGCTTTCTTT
-,TRBJ1-1,few,TRBV11-2,CASSSPGATAFF,TGTGCCAGCAGTTCTCCGGGGGCTACGGCTTTCTTT
TRBD1,TRBJ1-1,-,TRBV12-3/TRBV12-4,CASRHRGNTEAFF,TGTGCCAGCAGACACAGGGGAAATACTGAAGCTTTCTTT